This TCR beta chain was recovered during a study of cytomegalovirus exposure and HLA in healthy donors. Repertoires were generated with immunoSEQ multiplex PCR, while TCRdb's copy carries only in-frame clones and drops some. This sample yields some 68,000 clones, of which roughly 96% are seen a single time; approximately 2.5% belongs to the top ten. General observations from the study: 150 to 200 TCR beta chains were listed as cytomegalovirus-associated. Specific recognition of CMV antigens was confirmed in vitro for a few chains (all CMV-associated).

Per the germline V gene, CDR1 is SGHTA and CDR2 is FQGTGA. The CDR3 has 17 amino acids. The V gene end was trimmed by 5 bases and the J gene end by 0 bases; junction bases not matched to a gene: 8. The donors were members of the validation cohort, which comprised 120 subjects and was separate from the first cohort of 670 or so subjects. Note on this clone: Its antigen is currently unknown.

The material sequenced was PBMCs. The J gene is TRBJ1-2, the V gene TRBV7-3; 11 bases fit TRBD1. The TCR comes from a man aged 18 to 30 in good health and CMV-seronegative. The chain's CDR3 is CASSREGQGDPNYGYTF. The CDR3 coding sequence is TGTGCCAGCAGCAGAGAGGGACAGGGGGACCCTAACTATGGCTACACCTTC.